This T cell receptor (beta chain) was identified in a study of CD8 T cells in Susac syndrome. Concerning this clonotype: Its antigen remains unidentified.

Findings and caveats of the study: The study conceded that its TCR sequencing and HLA analysis involved relatively few individuals.

CDR3 length: 15 amino acids. With 6 bases clipped from V and 5 bases from J, the junction kept 9 bases outside the gene matches. Germline lookup yields CDR1 SGHRS and CDR2 YFSETQ. CD8+ and CD4+ T cells taken from blood had their TCR beta sequenced. The TEMRA cells underwent FACS enrichment, while the CD8+ and CD4+ T cells underwent negative isolation. RNA in amounts of about 0.5 to 1 ug was reverse transcribed with random hexamers. The amplification used immunoSEQ multiplex PCR on TCR beta CDR3; it spanned 54 Vbeta and 13 Jbeta. TCRdb re-called the immunoSEQ multiplex PCR reads through MiXCR, storing one row per CDR3 protein. The table has about 57,000 distinct CDR3 sequences, 93% seen once; the top ten hold around 0.55%.

This chain links TRBV5-1 with TRBJ1-5, with TRBD1 matching over 9 bases. The sequence was collected from a human donor with multiple sclerosis. The sequencing input was CD8+ T cells from PBMCs. The CDR3 sequence is CASTPTGGEDQPQHF. The CDR3 DNA sequence: TGCGCCAGCACCCCGACAGGGGGTGAGGATCAGCCCCAGCATTTT. The full variable domain, rest sourced from reference TRBV5-1 and TRBJ1-5, is KAGVTQTPRYLIKTRGQQVTLSCSPISGHRSVSWYQQTPGQGLQFLFEYFSETQRNKGNFPGRFSGRQFSNSRSEMNVSTLELGDSALYLCASTPTGGEDQPQHFGDGTRLSIL.